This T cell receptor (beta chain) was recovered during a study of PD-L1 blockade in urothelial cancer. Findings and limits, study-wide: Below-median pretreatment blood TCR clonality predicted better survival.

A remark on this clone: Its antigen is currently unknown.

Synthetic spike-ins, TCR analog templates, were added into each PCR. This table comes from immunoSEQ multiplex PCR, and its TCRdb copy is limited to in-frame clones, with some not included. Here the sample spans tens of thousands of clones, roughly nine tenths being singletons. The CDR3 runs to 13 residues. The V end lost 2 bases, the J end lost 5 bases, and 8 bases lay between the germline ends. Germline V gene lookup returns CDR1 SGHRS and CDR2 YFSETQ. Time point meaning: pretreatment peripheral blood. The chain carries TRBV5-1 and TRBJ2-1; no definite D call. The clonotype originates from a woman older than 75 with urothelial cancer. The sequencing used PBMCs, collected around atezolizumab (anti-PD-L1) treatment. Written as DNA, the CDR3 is TGCGCCAGCAGCTTTCCCGGAGACAATGAGCAGTTCTTC. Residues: CASSFPGDNEQFF.